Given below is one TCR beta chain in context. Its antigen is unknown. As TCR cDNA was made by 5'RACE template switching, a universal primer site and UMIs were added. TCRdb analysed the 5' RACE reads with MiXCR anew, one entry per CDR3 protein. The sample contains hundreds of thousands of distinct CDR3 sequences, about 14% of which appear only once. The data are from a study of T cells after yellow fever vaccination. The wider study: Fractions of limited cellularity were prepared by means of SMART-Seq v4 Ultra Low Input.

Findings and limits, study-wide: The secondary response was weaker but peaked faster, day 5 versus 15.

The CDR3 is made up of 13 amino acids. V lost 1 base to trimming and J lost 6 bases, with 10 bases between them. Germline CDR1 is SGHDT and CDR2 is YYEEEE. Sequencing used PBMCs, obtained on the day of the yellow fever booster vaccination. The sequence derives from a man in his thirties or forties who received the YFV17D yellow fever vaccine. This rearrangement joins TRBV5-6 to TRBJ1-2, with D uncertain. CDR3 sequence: CASSLSWENGYTF. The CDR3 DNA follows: TGTGCCAGCAGCTTGTCCTGGGAAAATGGCTACACCTTC.